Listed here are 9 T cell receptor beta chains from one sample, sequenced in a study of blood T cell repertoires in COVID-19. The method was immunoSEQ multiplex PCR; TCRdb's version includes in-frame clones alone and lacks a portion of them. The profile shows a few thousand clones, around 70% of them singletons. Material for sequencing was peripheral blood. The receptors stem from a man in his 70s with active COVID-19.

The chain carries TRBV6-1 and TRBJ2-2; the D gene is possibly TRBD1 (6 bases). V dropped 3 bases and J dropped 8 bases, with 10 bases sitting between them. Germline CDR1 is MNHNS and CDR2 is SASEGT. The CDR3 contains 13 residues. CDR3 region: CASSDRGGGELFF. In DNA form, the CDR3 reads TGTGCCAGCAGTGACAGGGGTGGTGGGGAGCTGTTTTTT.

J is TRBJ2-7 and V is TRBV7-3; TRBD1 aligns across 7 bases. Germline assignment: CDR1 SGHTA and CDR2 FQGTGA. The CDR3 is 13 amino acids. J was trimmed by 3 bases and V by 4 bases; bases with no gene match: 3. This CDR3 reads CASSYGQVYEQYF. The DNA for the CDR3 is TGTGCCAGCAGCTATGGACAGGTCTACGAGCAGTACTTC.

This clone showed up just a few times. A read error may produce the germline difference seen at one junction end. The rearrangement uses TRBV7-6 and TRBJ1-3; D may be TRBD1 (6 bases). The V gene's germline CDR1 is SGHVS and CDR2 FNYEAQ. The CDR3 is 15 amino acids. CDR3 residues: CASSLAQGSGNTIYF. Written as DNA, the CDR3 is TGTGCCAGCAGCCTAGCACAGGGCTCTGGAAACACCATATATTTT. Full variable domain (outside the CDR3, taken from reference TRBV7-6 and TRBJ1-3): GAGVSQSPRYKVTKRGQDVALRCDPISGHVSLYWYRQALGQGPEFLTYFNYEAQQDKSGLPNDRFSAERPEGSISTLTIQRTEQRDSAMYRCASSLAQGSGNTIYFGEGSWLTVV.

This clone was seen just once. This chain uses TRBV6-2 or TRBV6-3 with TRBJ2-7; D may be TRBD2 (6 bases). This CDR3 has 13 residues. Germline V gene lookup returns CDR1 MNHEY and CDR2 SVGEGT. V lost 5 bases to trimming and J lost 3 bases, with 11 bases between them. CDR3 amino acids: CASSPGVYYEQYF. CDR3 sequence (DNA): TGTGCCAGCAGTCCGGGGGTATACTACGAGCAGTACTTC.

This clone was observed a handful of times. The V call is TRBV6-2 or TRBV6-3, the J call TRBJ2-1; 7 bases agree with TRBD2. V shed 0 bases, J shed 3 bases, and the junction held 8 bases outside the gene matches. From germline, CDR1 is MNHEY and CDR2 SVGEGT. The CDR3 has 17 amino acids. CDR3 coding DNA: TGTGCCAGCAGTTACTCCCCTCCCAGCGGGATCTACAATGAGCAGTTCTTC. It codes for CASSYSPPSGIYNEQFF.

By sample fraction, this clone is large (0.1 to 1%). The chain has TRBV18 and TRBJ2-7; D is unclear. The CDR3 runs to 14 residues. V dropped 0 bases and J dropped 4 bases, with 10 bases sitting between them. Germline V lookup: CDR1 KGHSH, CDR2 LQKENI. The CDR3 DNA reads TGTGCCAGCTCACCACCCGGCAGCGATTACGAGCAGTACTTC. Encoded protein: CASSPPGSDYEQYF.

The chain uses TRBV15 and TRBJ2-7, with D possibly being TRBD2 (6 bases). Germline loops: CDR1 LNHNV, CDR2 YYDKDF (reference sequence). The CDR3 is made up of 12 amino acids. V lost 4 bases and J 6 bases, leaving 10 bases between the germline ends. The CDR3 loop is CATSITGAEQYF. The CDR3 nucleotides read TGTGCCACCAGCATAACGGGAGCCGAGCAGTACTTC.

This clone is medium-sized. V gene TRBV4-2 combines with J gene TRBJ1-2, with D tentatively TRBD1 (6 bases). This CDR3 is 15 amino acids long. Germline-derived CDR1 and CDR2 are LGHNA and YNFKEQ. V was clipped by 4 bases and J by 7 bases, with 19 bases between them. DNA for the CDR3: TGTGCCAGCAGCCGAGGGGGTGGGAGTAGGGGTGGCTACACCTTC. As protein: CASSRGGGSRGGYTF.

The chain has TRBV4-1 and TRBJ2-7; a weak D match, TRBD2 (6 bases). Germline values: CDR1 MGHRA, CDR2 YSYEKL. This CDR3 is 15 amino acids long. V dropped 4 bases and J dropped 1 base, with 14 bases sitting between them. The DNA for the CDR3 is TGCGCCAGCAGCCCGGGGGAAAGGGAATCCTACGAGCAGTACTTC. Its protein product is CASSPGERESYEQYF.